The entry that follows covers one T cell receptor beta chain sequence. The sorter processed each CD8+ T cell subset in triplicate at some 300,000 cells apiece. The sample originates from a study of CXCR3-negative and CXCR3-positive naive CD8 T cells. UMI-labeled 5' RACE yielded the TRB cDNA libraries. Each CDR3 protein gets one entry in TCRdb, which reprocessed the 5' RACE reads and gives no DNA. The ten most abundant clones cover 0.29% of a sample with 100,000 to 150,000 distinct CDR3 sequences. The CDR3 has 14 residues. Germline V CDR1 and CDR2: MNHEY, SVGAGI. This sequence originates from a human donor in good health. Some clones in this sample may be carry-over from other donors' samples. Sequencing was done on a sample of naive CXCR3- CD8+ T cells from blood. As for subset: CD45RO-CCR7+CD27+CD95- naive CD8+ T cells lacking CXCR3 (TNR3-). V is TRBV6-5 and J is TRBJ2-2; with no DNA, the TCRdb D assignment of TRBD1 cannot be verified. The CDR3 reads CASSPGGGAGELFF.